The 4 T cell receptor beta chains presented below share a single source sample, sequenced in a study of blood T cell repertoires in COVID-19. This table comes from immunoSEQ multiplex PCR, and its TCRdb copy is limited to in-frame clones, with some not included. The sample has 250,000 to 350,000 clones, about nine tenths seen once. The sequenced material came from PBMCs or T cells enriched from blood (not recorded which). The receptors come from a man aged 55 to 70 who had recovered from COVID-19.

The V and J genes are TRBV28 and TRBJ1-1; TRBD1 agrees at 8 bases. Germline CDR1 MDHEN, CDR2 SYDVKM. The CDR3 is 14 amino acids. The CDR3 sequence: CVVMRQGRESEAFF. The CDR3 nucleotides read TGTGTAGTCATGCGACAGGGGCGGGAGTCTGAAGCTTTCTTT.

This chain uses TRBV5-1 with TRBJ1-6, with D unresolved. CDR1 and CDR2 (germline): SGHRS, YFSETQ. V was cut by 0 bases and J by 6 bases, with 10 bases left in between. The CDR3 length is 15 residues. Here the CDR3 reads CASSLGPGFNSPLHF. The CDR3 region has the DNA TGCGCCAGCAGCTTGGGGCCAGGTTTTAATTCACCCCTCCACTTT.

The rearrangement links TRBV4-1 to TRBJ2-1; a possible D gene is TRBD2 (6 bases). Between the trimmed V and J ends, which lost 0 bases and 8 bases, there was a span of 17 bases. CDR1 and CDR2 (germline): MGHRA, YSYEKL. CDR3 length equals 16 residues. The CDR3, as DNA: TGCGCCAGCAGCCAAGATCTGGGCGGGGCCATCTATGAGCAGTTCTTC. This codes for CASSQDLGGAIYEQFF.

A single count supports this clone. V gene TRBV29-1 combines with J gene TRBJ2-1, with TRBD2 matching 11 bases. Unmatched junction bases numbered 9, after V lost 6 bases and J lost 5 bases. The CDR3 spans 15 residues. CDR1 and CDR2 from the germline V gene are SQVTM and ANQGSEA. CDR3 loop: CSVFGSGRADNEQFF. CDR3 coding DNA: TGCAGCGTCTTCGGTAGCGGGAGGGCCGACAATGAGCAGTTCTTC.